These 12 T cell receptor beta chains were all obtained from the same sample, sequenced in a study of blood T cell repertoires in COVID-19. The data were produced by immunoSEQ multiplex PCR, yet TCRdb's version contains in-frame clones alone and is incomplete. Among some 180,000 clones, roughly 80% were seen once, and the ten largest hold over 13%. The sample consisted of PBMCs or T cells enriched from blood (not recorded which). These receptors came from a man in his sixties who had been exposed to COVID-19.

This chain connects TRBV7-2 to TRBJ1-6; tentative D call: TRBD1 (5 bases). The ends were cut back, 1 base at V and 8 bases at J, with 12 bases in the middle. Germline CDR1 SGHTA, CDR2 FQGNSA. This CDR3 has 15 amino acids. CDR3 loop: CASSLVPGRDSPLHF. Here the CDR3 DNA reads TGTGCCAGCAGCTTAGTTCCAGGGAGGGATTCACCCCTCCACTTT.

The chain joins TRBV27 to TRBJ2-3; 13 bases align to TRBD2. The CDR3 is 14 residues long. CDR1 and CDR2 from the germline V gene are MNHEY and SMNVEV (reference sequence). The V segment lost 10 bases and the J segment 8 bases; nucleotides outside the gene matches: 9. CDR3 in DNA: TGTGCCACCGGACTAGCGGGAGACCTTGGTACGCAGTATTTT. It yields the protein CATGLAGDLGTQYF.

The sample holds a few counts of this clone. This rearrangement joins TRBV9 to TRBJ1-1; possibly TRBD1 for D (6 bases). Germline V gene lookup returns CDR1 SGDLS and CDR2 YYNGEE. V was clipped by 4 bases and J by 1 base, with 11 bases between them. The CDR3 length is 14 residues. As DNA, the CDR3 is TGTGCCAGCAGCCTGGGACATGCGAACACTGAAGCTTTCTTT. The encoded protein is CASSLGHANTEAFF.

This sequence joins TRBV3-1 (or the pseudogene TRBV3-2) and TRBJ2-2, with TRBD1 matching 10 bases. V trimming: 1 base; J trimming: 5 bases; junction bases outside the gene matches: 7. Per germline, CDR1 LGHDT and CDR2 YNNKEL (reference sequence). This CDR3 region has 17 residues. Here the CDR3 reads CASSQGPGQGGTGELFF. Here the CDR3 DNA reads TGTGCCAGCAGCCAAGGACCCGGACAGGGGGGGACCGGGGAGCTGTTTTTT.

This chain joins TRBV6-5 and TRBJ1-2, with a tentative D call TRBD1 (6 bases). From germline, CDR1 is MNHEY and CDR2 SVGAGI. This CDR3 has 13 amino acids. Between the trimmed V and J ends, which lost 6 bases and 8 bases, there was a span of 16 bases. The CDR3 bases are TGTGCCAGCAGACTCTACAGGGAATCCGGCTACACCTTC. This gives the protein CASRLYRESGYTF.

V usage is TRBV12-5 and J usage is TRBJ2-1; 8 bases are a match to TRBD1. CDR1 and CDR2 (germline): LGHNT, FRNRAP. The CDR3 has 16 residues. V dropped 1 base and J dropped 5; count of bases not matched to a gene: 7. CDR3 nucleotides: TGTGCTAGTGGTTTGGCCTCAGGGGGCTCTCACAATGAGCAGTTCTTC. This gives the protein CASGLASGGSHNEQFF.

V gene TRBV9 combines with J gene TRBJ2-1, with unresolved D. The germline gives CDR1 SGDLS, CDR2 YYNGEE. The CDR3 is made up of 13 amino acids. Trimming shortened V by 4 bases and J by 9 bases, and 14 bases separated the two germline ends. CDR3 in amino acids: CASSSLIFSEQFF. The CDR3 DNA sequence: TGTGCCAGCAGCTCTTTAATTTTCAGTGAGCAGTTCTTC.

This clone was observed a few times. V gene TRBV7-3 combines with J gene TRBJ2-5; 16 positions agree with TRBD2. Per the germline V gene, CDR1 is SGHTA and CDR2 is FQGTGA. The CDR3 totals 16 residues. With 5 bases clipped from V and 4 bases from J, the junction kept 4 bases outside the gene matches. This chain's CDR3 is CASSEGLAGGTETQYF. For the CDR3, the DNA is TGTGCCAGCAGCGAGGGACTAGCGGGAGGGACAGAGACCCAGTACTTC.

The chain couples TRBV6-5 to TRBJ1-5; D perhaps matches TRBD1 (6 bases). Deletions cut 6 bases from V and 1 base from J, with 10 bases between. The CDR3 loop spans 14 amino acids. Germline-derived CDR1 and CDR2 are MNHEY and SVGAGI. The CDR3 loop is CASRRDNSNQPQHF. The CDR3 region has the DNA TGTGCCAGCAGGAGGGACAACAGCAATCAGCCCCAGCATTTT.

V usage is TRBV19 and J usage is TRBJ2-4; D is ambiguous. The CDR3 has 14 residues. Trimming took off 5 bases at V and 1 base at J, with 9 bases between the two ends. Per germline, CDR1 LNHDA and CDR2 SQIVND (reference sequence). The CDR3 spells CASSRSGAKNIQYF. The DNA of the CDR3 is TGTGCCAGTAGTCGGTCAGGCGCCAAAAACATTCAGTACTTC. Based on the CDR3 plus reference TRBV19 and TRBJ2-4, the full variable domain is DGGITQSPKYLFRKEGQNVTLSCEQNLNHDAMYWYRQDPGQGLRLIYYSQIVNDFQKGDIAEGYSVSREKKESFPLTVTSAQKNPTAFYLCASSRSGAKNIQYFGAGTRLSVL.

The chain recombines TRBV19 with TRBJ1-4, with TRBD1 as a possible D gene (6 bases). Germline V CDR1 and CDR2: LNHDA, SQIVND (reference sequence). CDR3 size: 15 residues. V was cut by 5 bases and J by 6 bases, with 16 bases left in between. The CDR3 region has the DNA TGTGCCAGTAGTGTAATGCAGGGGCGGGATGAAAAACTGTTTTTT. Its translation is CASSVMQGRDEKLFF.

The J gene is TRBJ2-6, the V gene TRBV5-6; D gene unclear. In germline, CDR1 is SGHDT, CDR2 YYEEEE. The CDR3 is 15 residues long. V lost 4 bases, J lost 0 bases, and 8 bases lay in between. This CDR3 is CASSPQPSGANVLTF. Here the CDR3 DNA reads TGTGCCAGCAGCCCACAACCCTCTGGGGCCAACGTCCTGACTTTC.